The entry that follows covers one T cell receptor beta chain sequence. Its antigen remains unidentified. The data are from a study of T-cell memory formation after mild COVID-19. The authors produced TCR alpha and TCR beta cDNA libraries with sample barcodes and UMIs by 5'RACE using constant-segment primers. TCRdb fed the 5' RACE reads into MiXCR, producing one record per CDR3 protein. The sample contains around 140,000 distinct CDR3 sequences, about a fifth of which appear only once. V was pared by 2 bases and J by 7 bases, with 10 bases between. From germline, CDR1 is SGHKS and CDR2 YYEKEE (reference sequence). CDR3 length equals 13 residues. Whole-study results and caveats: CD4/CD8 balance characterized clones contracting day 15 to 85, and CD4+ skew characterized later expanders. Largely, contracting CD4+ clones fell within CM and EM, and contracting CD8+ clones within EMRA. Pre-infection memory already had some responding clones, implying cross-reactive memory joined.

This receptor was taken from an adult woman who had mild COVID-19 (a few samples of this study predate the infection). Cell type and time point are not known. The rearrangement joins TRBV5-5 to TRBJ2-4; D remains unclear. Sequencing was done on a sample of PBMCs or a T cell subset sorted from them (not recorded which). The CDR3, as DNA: TGTGCCAGCAGCTTCCCCCGCAGCAACATTCAGTACTTC. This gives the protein CASSFPRSNIQYF.